These 10 T cell receptor beta chains were sequenced from one sample in a study of CD8 T cells in Susac syndrome. RNA in amounts of roughly 0.5 to 1 ug was reverse transcribed with random hexamers. TCRdb passed the immunoSEQ multiplex PCR reads through MiXCR, listing each CDR3 protein once. The sample shows 140,000 to 150,000 distinct CDR3 sequences, approximately 94% of them seen only once. Sequencing was carried out using CD4+ T cells from PBMCs. These receptor sequences come from a human donor in good health.

V is TRBV11-2 and J is TRBJ2-3; D gene unclear. The V gene's germline CDR1 is SGHAT and CDR2 FQNNGV. The CDR3 is 18 residues long. The V gene lost 6 bases and the J gene lost 1 base, with 23 bases spanning the gap. For the CDR3, the DNA is TGTGCCAGCAGGTCTATGAAGAGGATTAGCCGGGGCACAGATACGCAGTATTTT. As protein: CASRSMKRISRGTDTQYF. Filled out from reference TRBV11-2 and TRBJ2-3, the complete variable domain reads EAGVAQSPRYKIIEKRQSVAFWCNPISGHATLYWYQQILGQGPKLLIQFQNNGVVDDSQLPKDRFSAERLKGVDSTLKIQPAKLEDSAVYLCASRSMKRISRGTDTQYFGPGTRLTVL.

This clonotype was counted a single time. The chain uses TRBV4-2 and TRBJ2-1; D assignment may be TRBD1 or TRBD2 (5 bases each). The germline gives CDR1 LGHNA, CDR2 YNFKEQ. Trimming stripped 2 bases from V and 1 base from J, with 12 bases between. The CDR3 is made up of 16 amino acids. The CDR3 DNA is TGTGCCAGCAGCCAACATTGGGGGACGTCCTACAATGAGCAGTTCTTC. This codes for CASSQHWGTSYNEQFF.

The CDR3 spells CSARKTGRTGELFF. The CDR3 DNA is TGCAGTGCTAGAAAGACAGGACGCACCGGGGAGCTGTTTTTT. The chain employs TRBV20-1 and TRBJ2-2; possible D gene TRBD1, 6 bases. V lost 2 bases to trimming and J lost 4 bases, with 11 bases between them. This CDR3 is built from 14 residues. Germline V gives CDR1 DFQATT, CDR2 SNEGSKA (reference sequence).

The gene calls are TRBV2 and TRBJ2-7; a possible D gene is TRBD2 (5 bases). The CDR3 totals 14 residues. CDR1 and CDR2 from the germline V gene are SNHLY and FYNNEI. Between the trimmed V and J ends, which lost 2 bases and 4 bases, there was a span of 12 bases. The CDR3 coding sequence is TGTGCCAGCAGTGAATTCAGGACGGGATACGAGCAGTACTTC. Translating gives CASSEFRTGYEQYF.

V and J are TRBV20-1 and TRBJ1-5; no reliable D call. CDR1 is DFQATT and CDR2 is SNEGSKA in the germline V gene (reference sequence). The V end lost 4 bases, the J end lost 9 bases, and 13 bases lay between the germline ends. There are 12 residues in the CDR3. The CDR3 here is CSAMEVSGPQHF. Written as DNA, the CDR3 is TGCAGTGCTATGGAAGTGTCAGGGCCCCAGCATTTT.

In this sample, this clonotype turned up once. The chain joins TRBV5-1 to TRBJ2-7, with D uncertain. Trimming shortened V by 5 bases and J by 5 bases, and 17 bases separated the two germline ends. Germline V gene data show CDR1 as SGHRS and CDR2 as YFSETQ. CDR3 length equals 14 residues. The CDR3 region is CASSKSLRSDEQYF. In DNA form, the CDR3 reads TGCGCCAGCAGTAAGTCACTCAGAAGTGACGAGCAGTACTTC.

This rearrangement joins TRBV6-1 to TRBJ2-2; the D call may be TRBD1 or TRBD2 (5 bases each). The CDR3 runs 15 residues. Trimming pared 7 bases from V and 5 bases from J, leaving 17 bases between. Germline CDR1 and CDR2: MNHNS and SASEGT. Here the CDR3 reads CASTRAEWGTGELFF. The CDR3 region has the DNA TGTGCCAGCACCAGAGCGGAGTGGGGGACCGGGGAGCTGTTTTTT.

V is TRBV6-6 and J is TRBJ2-3; 7 bases align to TRBD2. The V gene end was trimmed by 6 bases and the J gene end by 4 bases; junction bases not matched to a gene: 10. CDR1 is MNHNY, CDR2 SVGAGI, per germline (reference sequence). The CDR3 sequence is 15 residues long. CDR3 in amino acids: CASRGSAGAADTQYF. CDR3 coding DNA: TGTGCCAGCAGGGGCTCGGCGGGAGCAGCAGATACGCAGTATTTT.

The V and J genes are TRBV6-5 and TRBJ1-2, with D possibly being TRBD1 (6 bases). V lost 6 bases and J 6 bases, leaving 11 bases between the germline ends. Germline V CDR1 and CDR2: MNHEY, SVGAGI. This CDR3 is built from 12 residues. CDR3 in DNA: TGTGCCAGCAGCCTCGGGGGGCATGGCTACACCTTC. This encodes CASSLGGHGYTF.

This chain uses TRBV19 with TRBJ1-5; 8 bases match TRBD1. Germline assignment: CDR1 LNHDA and CDR2 SQIVND (reference sequence). The length of the CDR3 is 14 residues. The J segment lost 6 bases and the V segment lost 3 bases, leaving 4 bases of the junction unmatched. CDR3 residues: CASSIQGAGQPQHF. DNA of the CDR3: TGTGCCAGTAGTATTCAGGGGGCCGGTCAGCCCCAGCATTTT. Filled out from reference TRBV19 and TRBJ1-5, the complete variable domain reads DGGITQSPKYLFRKEGQNVTLSCEQNLNHDAMYWYRQDPGQGLRLIYYSQIVNDFQKGDIAEGYSVSREKKESFPLTVTSAQKNPTAFYLCASSIQGAGQPQHFGDGTRLSIL.